This TCR beta chain was found in a study of response to subunit inactivated influenza vaccine. This clonotype appeared many times. Its matching antigen is unknown. Findings of the study overall: The authors offered the suggestion that each seasonal influenza vaccination recruits few new T cells.

TCRdb reanalysed the RT-PCR reads using MiXCR and keeps one entry per CDR3 protein. This sample yields about 780,000 distinct CDR3 sequences, of which about 18% are seen a single time; roughly a tenth belongs to the top ten. The V end was cut by 5 bases, the J end by 6 bases, with 17 bases between. The CDR3 contains 13 residues. The germline CDR1 and CDR2 sequences are DFQATT and SNEGSKA (reference sequence). The receptor comes from a man aged 50 or older who received an inactivated influenza vaccine. This rearrangement joins TRBV20-1 to TRBJ2-7; the D gene is possibly TRBD1 (6 bases). The material sequenced was PBMCs from blood, taken 5 to 6 days after vaccination. CDR3 DNA: TGCAGTGCTCCACTGGGCAGGGGTAGCGAGCAGTACTTC. It specifies CSAPLGRGSEQYF.